This is a list of T cell receptor beta chains from one sample in a study of CD8+CD57+ T cells in acquired aplastic anemia. TCRdb processed the reads anew with MiXCR; each CDR3 protein has one entry. The repertoire holds some 170,000 distinct CDR3 sequences, about 64% seen once, with 40% to 60% in the top ten. The specimen was sorted CD4+, CD8+, or CD8+CD57+ T cells (not recorded which) from PBMCs. The receptors come from a human donor with aplastic anemia. CDR3s leave out the opening cysteine and the closing phenylalanine or tryptophan. Fields, in order: CDR3 protein, V gene, J gene.

CDR3: ASSAVENTEAF
V: TRBV2
J: TRBJ1-1

CDR3: ASSLRQGTAYEQY
V: TRBV7-9
J: -

CDR3: AISEFETSGRAHEQY
V: TRBV10-3
J: TRBJ2-7

CDR3: ASARQGALVAEAF
V: TRBV2
J: TRBJ1-1

CDR3: SASSQGGTYGYT
V: TRBV20-1
J: TRBJ1-2

CDR3: SAPGSGLEVTQY
V: TRBV20-1
J: TRBJ2-5

CDR3: ASSLRLGGRVNTEAF
V: TRBV7-3
J: TRBJ1-1

CDR3: ASSMWGVGQPQH
V: TRBV19
J: TRBJ1-5

CDR3: ASSLGQGPLTEAF
V: TRBV5-6
J: TRBJ1-1

CDR3: ASSGQTGGTSTDTQY
V: TRBV9
J: TRBJ2-3

CDR3: ATYGQFSPTNEKLF
V: TRBV15
J: TRBJ1-4

CDR3: ASSPRTGIYEQY
V: TRBV13
J: TRBJ2-7

CDR3: ASSFGPGGGRPDTQY
V: TRBV7-9
J: TRBJ2-3

CDR3: ASSVVGEDTQY
V: TRBV25-1
J: TRBJ2-3

CDR3: ASSSGKLASYYEQY
V: TRBV6-5
J: TRBJ2-7

CDR3: ASSTGSGMGQPQH
V: TRBV12-5
J: TRBJ1-5

CDR3: ASSGYNGLATSAYEQY
V: TRBV2
J: TRBJ2-7

CDR3: ASSFIGNEQF
V: TRBV7-6
J: TRBJ2-1

CDR3: ATSRAWTESFDNEQF
V: TRBV15
J: TRBJ2-1

CDR3: AISETGTSNTDTQY
V: TRBV10-3
J: TRBJ2-3

CDR3: ATSRGVEAF
V: TRBV15
J: TRBJ1-1

CDR3: ASRLNTIY
V: TRBV12-3/TRBV12-4
J: TRBJ1-3

CDR3: ASSSQRNTEAF
V: TRBV12-3/TRBV12-4
J: TRBJ1-1

CDR3: ATSRDQAAQY
V: TRBV15
J: TRBJ2-5

CDR3: ASSGDLSYEQY
V: TRBV9
J: TRBJ2-7

CDR3: ATSETPKTGHKETQY
V: TRBV24-1
J: TRBJ2-5

CDR3: ASTTELAGAYEQY
V: TRBV5-1
J: TRBJ2-7

CDR3: AISELENTGELF
V: TRBV10-3
J: TRBJ2-2

CDR3: ASSSGQGVDEQY
V: TRBV6-5
J: TRBJ2-7

CDR3: ASSMESNQPQH
V: TRBV19
J: TRBJ1-5

CDR3: SARERGATSYNEQL
V: TRBV20-1
J: TRBJ2-1

CDR3: REPIGYT
V: TRBV20-1
J: TRBJ1-2

CDR3: GGGFLETQY
V: TRBV20-1
J: TRBJ2-5

CDR3: ASSLEQGGNYGYT
V: TRBV5-1
J: TRBJ1-2

CDR3: ASSLSYTNEQF
V: TRBV11-2
J: TRBJ2-1

CDR3: TSSFDRSYEQY
V: TRBV5-4
J: TRBJ2-7

CDR3: ASSVGHKNTEAF
V: TRBV9
J: TRBJ1-1

CDR3: ASSDDRFYTEAF
V: TRBV25-1
J: TRBJ1-1

CDR3: ASSELGAAAEAF
V: TRBV25-1
J: TRBJ1-1

CDR3: SGRTGGYGYT
V: TRBV29-1
J: TRBJ1-2

CDR3: ASSSSSGVYNEQF
V: TRBV7-3
J: TRBJ2-1

CDR3: SGQGADEQY
V: TRBV29-1
J: TRBJ2-7

CDR3: ACNQGMNTEAF
V: TRBV10-2
J: TRBJ1-1

CDR3: ASSDSGQPNSPLH
V: TRBV6-4
J: TRBJ1-6

CDR3: SARDLEGLPGELF
V: TRBV20-1
J: TRBJ2-2

CDR3: ASSIAVTGTDWRRMNTGELF
V: TRBV19
J: TRBJ2-2

CDR3: SASNKQVSTDTQY
V: TRBV20-1
J: TRBJ2-3

CDR3: SARDRRLYEQY
V: TRBV20-1
J: TRBJ2-7

CDR3: ASSQVDRQETQY
V: TRBV4-1
J: TRBJ2-5